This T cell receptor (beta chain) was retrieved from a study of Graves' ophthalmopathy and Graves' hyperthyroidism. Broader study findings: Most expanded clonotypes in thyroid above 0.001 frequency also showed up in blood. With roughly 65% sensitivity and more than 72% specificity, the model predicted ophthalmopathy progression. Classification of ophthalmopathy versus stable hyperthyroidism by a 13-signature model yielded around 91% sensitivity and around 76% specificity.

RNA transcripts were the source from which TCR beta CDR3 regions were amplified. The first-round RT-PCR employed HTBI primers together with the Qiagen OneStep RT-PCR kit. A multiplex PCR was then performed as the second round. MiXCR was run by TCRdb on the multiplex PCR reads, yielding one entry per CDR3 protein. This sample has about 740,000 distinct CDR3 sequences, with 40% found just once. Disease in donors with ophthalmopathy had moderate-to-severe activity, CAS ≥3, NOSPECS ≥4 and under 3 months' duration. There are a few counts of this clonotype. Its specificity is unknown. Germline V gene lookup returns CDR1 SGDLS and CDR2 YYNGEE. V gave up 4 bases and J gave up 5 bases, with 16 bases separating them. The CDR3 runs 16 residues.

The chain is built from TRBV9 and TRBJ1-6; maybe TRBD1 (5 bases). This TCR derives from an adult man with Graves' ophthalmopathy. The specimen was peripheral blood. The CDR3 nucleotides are TGTGCCAGCAGCTTAAAGTTGGGGACGAATAATTCACCCCTCCACTTT. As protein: CASSLKLGTNNSPLHF.